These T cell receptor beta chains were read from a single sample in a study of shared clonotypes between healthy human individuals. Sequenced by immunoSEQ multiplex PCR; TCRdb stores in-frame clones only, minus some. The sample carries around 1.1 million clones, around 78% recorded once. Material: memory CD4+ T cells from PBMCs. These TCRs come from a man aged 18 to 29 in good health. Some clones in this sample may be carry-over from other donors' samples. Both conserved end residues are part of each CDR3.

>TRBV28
CASSLPQLTEAFF
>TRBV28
CASSSGLGGNTEAFF
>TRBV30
CAWRRQGGTEAFF
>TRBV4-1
CASSTGGRGDYNEQFF
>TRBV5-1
CASSPGQGATYEQYF
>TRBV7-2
CASSFQGGEGETQYF
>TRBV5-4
CASSSGRQETQYF
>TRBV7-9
CASSLVVIEAFF
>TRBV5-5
CASSTGQISNQPQHF
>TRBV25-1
CASSEPGAPDNEQFF
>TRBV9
CASSAHGLAGGSQETQYF
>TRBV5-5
CASSPGQGAPVEQYF
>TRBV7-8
CASRGNTGELFF
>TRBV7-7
CASSLWEGSETQYF
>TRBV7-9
CASSTTPQGWDSNQPQHF
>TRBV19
CASSPWGAGLNQPQHF
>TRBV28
CASSLWMQKRGNQPQHF
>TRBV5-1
CASSYLPPTDTQYF
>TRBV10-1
CASSPDRFGNTQYF
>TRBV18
CASSPSRWEETQYF
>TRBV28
CASSLLQGGVYGYTF
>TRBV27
CASSPRQGKVFF
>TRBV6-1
CASSDYLMDPTGDYGYTF
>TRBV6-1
CASSAGLRGANEKLFF
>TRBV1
CTSSQDLQREGLCNEQFF
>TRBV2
CASTQAGRYNEQFF
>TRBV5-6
CASSLSSQGVHGELFF
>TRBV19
CASSNEGPSYGYTF
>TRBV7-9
CASSPVGSRNTEAFF
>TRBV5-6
CASNPGGRPYEQYF
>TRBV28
CASSLPRALLSNIQYF